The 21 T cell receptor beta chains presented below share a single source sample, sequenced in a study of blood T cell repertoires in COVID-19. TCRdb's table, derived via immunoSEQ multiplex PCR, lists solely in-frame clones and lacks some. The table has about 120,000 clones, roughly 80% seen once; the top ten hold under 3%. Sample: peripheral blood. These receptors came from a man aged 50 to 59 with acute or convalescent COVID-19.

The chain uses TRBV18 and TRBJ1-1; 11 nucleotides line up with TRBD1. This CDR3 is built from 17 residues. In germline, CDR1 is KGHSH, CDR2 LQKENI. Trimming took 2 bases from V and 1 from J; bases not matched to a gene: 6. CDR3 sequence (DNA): TGTGCCAGCTCACCATCGGACAGGGGGCAAAGGAACACTGAAGCTTTCTTT. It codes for CASSPSDRGQRNTEAFF.

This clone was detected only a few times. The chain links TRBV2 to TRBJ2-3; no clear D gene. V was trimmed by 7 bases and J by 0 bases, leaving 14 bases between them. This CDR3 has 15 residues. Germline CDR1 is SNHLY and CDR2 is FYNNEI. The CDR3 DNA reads TGTGCCAGCAAAACAGACCGTGGAAGCACAGATACGCAGTATTTT. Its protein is CASKTDRGSTDTQYF.

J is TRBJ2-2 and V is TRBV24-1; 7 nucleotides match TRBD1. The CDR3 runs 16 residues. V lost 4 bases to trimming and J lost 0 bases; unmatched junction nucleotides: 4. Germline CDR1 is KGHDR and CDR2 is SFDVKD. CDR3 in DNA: TGTGCCACCAGTGACTACGGGACAGCGAACACCGGGGAGCTGTTTTTT. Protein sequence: CATSDYGTANTGELFF.

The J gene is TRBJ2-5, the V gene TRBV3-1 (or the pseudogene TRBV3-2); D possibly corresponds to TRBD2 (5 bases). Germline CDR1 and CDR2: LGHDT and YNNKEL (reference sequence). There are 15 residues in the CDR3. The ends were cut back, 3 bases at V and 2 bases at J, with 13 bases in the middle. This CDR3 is CASSHPRGFQETQYF. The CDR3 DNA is TGTGCCAGCAGCCACCCCCGGGGTTTTCAAGAGACCCAGTACTTC.

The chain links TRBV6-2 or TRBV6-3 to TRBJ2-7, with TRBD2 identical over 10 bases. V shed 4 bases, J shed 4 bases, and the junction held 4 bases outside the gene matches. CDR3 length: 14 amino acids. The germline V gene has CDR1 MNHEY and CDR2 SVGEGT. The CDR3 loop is CASSFSGRRYEQYF. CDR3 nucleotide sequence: TGTGCCAGCAGTTTTAGCGGGAGGAGATACGAGCAGTACTTC.

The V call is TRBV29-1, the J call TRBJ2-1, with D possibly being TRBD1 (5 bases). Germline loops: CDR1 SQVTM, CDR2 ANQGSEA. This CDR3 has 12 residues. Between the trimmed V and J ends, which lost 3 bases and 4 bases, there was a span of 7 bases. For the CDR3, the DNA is TGCAGCGTTGAGAGACAGTACAATGAGCAGTTCTTC. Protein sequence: CSVERQYNEQFF.

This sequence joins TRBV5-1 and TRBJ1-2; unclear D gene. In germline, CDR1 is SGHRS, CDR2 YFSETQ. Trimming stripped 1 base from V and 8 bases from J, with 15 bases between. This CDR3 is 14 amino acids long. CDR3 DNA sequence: TGCGCCAGCAGCTTGAGGTCAGACTCCCAGGGCTACACCTTC. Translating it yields CASSLRSDSQGYTF.

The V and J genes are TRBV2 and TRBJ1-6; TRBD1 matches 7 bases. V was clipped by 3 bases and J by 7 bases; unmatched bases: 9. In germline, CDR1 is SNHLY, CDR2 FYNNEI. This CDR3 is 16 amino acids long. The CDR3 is CASSEITTGLNSPLHF. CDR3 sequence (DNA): TGTGCCAGCAGTGAGATTACGACAGGGCTAAATTCACCCCTCCACTTT.

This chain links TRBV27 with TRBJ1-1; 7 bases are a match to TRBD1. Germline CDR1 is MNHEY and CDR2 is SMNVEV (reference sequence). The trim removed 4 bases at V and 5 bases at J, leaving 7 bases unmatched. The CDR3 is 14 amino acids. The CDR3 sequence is CASSSTGFRTEAFF. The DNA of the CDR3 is TGTGCCAGCAGTTCGACAGGGTTTCGTACTGAAGCTTTCTTT.

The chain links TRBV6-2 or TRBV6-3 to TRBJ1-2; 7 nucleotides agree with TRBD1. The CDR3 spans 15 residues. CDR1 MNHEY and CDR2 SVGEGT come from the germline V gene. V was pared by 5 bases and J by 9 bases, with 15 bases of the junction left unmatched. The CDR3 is CASSADRVENSRYTF. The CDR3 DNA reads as TGTGCCAGCAGTGCCGACAGGGTGGAGAACTCCCGCTACACCTTC.

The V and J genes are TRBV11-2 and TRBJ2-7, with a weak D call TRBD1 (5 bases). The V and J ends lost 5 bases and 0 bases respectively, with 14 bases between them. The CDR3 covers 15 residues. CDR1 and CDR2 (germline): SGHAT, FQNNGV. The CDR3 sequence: CASSLGAGPSYEQYF. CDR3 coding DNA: TGTGCCAGCAGCCTTGGGGCTGGGCCCTCCTACGAGCAGTACTTC.

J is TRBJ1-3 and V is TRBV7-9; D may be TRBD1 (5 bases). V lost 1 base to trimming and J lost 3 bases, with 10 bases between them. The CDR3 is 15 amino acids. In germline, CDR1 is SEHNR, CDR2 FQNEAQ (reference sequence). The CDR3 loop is CASSLVSGNGNTIYF. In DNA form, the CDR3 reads TGTGCCAGCAGCTTAGTGTCAGGGAATGGAAACACCATATATTTT.

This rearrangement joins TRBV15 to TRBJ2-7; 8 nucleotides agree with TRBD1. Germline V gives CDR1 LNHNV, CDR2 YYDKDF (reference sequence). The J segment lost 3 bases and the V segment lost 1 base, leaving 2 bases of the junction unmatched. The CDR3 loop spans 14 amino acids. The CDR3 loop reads CATSRGDRSYEQYF. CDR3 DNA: TGTGCCACCAGCAGAGGGGACAGGAGCTACGAGCAGTACTTC.

CDR3 in DNA: TGTGCCAGCAGCTTACAACAGGGGCTCAGCTATGGCTACACCTTC. Translated, it gives CASSLQQGLSYGYTF. This chain links TRBV7-8 with TRBJ1-2; 7 bases align to TRBD1. Germline values: CDR1 SGHVS, CDR2 FQNEAQ. The CDR3 contains 15 residues. J was trimmed by 4 bases and V by 2 bases; bases with no gene match: 7.

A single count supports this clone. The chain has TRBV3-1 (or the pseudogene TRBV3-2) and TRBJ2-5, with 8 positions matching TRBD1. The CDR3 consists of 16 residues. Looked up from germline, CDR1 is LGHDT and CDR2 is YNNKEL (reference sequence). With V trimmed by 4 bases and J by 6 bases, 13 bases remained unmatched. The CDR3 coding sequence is TGTGCCAGCAGCCCGGACGAGGTGACAGGGGTCAAGACCCAGTACTTC. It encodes CASSPDEVTGVKTQYF.

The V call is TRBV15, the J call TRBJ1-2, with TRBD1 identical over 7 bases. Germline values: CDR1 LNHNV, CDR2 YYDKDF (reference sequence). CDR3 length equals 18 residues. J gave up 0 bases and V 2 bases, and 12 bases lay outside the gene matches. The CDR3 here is CATSRKQTGFTSNYGYTF. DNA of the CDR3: TGTGCCACCAGCAGAAAACAGACAGGGTTTACTTCTAACTATGGCTACACCTTC.

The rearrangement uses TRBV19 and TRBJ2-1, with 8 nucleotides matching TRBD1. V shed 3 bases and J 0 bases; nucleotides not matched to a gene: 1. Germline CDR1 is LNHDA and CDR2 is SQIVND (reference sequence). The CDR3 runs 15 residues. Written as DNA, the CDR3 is TGTGCCAGTAGTATCGGACAGGGCTCCTACAATGAGCAGTTCTTC. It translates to CASSIGQGSYNEQFF. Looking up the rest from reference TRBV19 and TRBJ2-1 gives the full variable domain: DGGITQSPKYLFRKEGQNVTLSCEQNLNHDAMYWYRQDPGQGLRLIYYSQIVNDFQKGDIAEGYSVSREKKESFPLTVTSAQKNPTAFYLCASSIGQGSYNEQFFGPGTRLTVL.

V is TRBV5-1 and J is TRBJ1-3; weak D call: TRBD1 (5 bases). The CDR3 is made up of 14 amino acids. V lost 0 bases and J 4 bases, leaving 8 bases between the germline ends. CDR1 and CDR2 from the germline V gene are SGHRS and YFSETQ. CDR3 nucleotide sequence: TGCGCCAGCAGCTTGGGGCAGGGAGGAAACACCATATATTTT. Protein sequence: CASSLGQGGNTIYF.

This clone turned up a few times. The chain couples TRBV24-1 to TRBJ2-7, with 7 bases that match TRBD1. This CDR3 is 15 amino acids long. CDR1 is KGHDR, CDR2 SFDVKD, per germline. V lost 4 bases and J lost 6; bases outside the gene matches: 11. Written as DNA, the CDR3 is TGTGCCACCAGTGACCCTGGACAGGCGGGCGGCGAGCAGTACTTC. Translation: CATSDPGQAGGEQYF.

The DNA for the CDR3 is TGTGCCAGCTCACCGGCGGGGGGGGTCTACGAGCAGTACTTC. It encodes CASSPAGGVYEQYF. V and J are TRBV18 and TRBJ2-7; 9 positions match TRBD2. This CDR3 spans 14 amino acids. CDR1 is KGHSH, CDR2 LQKENI, per germline. V gave up 3 bases and J gave up 3 bases; unmatched junction bases: 3. Combining the CDR3 with reference TRBV18 and TRBJ2-7 gives the whole variable domain NAGVMQNPRHLVRRRGQEARLRCSPMKGHSHVYWYRQLPEEGLKFMVYLQKENIIDESGMPKERFSAEFPKEGPSILRIQQVVRGDSAAYFCASSPAGGVYEQYFGPGTRLTVT.

CDR3 in DNA: TGTGCCAGCAGCCCGAAGACCCGGGACAGACCTTACGAGCAGTACTTC. The encoded protein is CASSPKTRDRPYEQYF. J is TRBJ2-7 and V is TRBV11-3, with 7 nucleotides matching TRBD1. V gave up 5 bases and J gave up 4 bases; unmatched junction bases: 14. The germline V gene has CDR1 SGHNT and CDR2 YENEEA. The CDR3 has 16 residues. The complete variable domain, with remaining parts taken from reference TRBV11-3 and TRBJ2-7, reads EAGVVQSPRYKIIEKKQPVAFWCNPISGHNTLYWYLQNLGQGPELLIRYENEEAVDDSQLPKDRFSAERLKGVDSTLKIQPAELGDSAVYLCASSPKTRDRPYEQYFGPGTRLTVT.